This is a list of T cell receptor beta chains from one sample in a study of blood T cell repertoires in COVID-19. The protocol was immunoSEQ multiplex PCR, while the TCRdb copy is restricted to in-frame clones and leaves out a portion. The data hold hundreds of thousands of clones, with 75% to 90% observed a single time. Sequenced: peripheral blood. The receptors were gathered from a woman aged 18-29 years with acute or convalescent COVID-19. Both conserved end residues are part of each CDR3. A D gene is named only where the DNA matches it firmly. Expanded clones get a size class; other rows say once, few or many, or leave the size out.

j_gene: TRBJ2-7; d_gene: TRBD1; v_gene: TRBV7-9; abundance: few; CDR3aa: CASSASRDSDYEQYF; CDR3nt: TGTGCCAGCAGCGCCTCCCGGGACAGTGACTACGAGCAGTACTTC
j_gene: TRBJ1-1; d_gene: .; v_gene: TRBV30; abundance: .; CDR3aa: CAWRRDTMNTEAFF; CDR3nt: TGTGCCTGGAGGAGGGACACCATGAACACTGAAGCTTTCTTT
j_gene: TRBJ2-3; d_gene: .; v_gene: TRBV6-5; abundance: .; CDR3aa: CASSPAGEDTQYF; CDR3nt: TGTGCCAGCAGTCCCGCAGGGGAGGATACGCAGTATTTT
j_gene: TRBJ1-2; d_gene: .; v_gene: TRBV29-1; abundance: .; CDR3aa: CSVEDQAEALGRGYGYTF; CDR3nt: TGCAGCGTTGAAGATCAGGCGGAGGCCCTGGGGAGGGGCTATGGCTACACCTTC
j_gene: TRBJ2-1; d_gene: .; v_gene: TRBV5-6; abundance: .; CDR3aa: CASSLTLDEQFF; CDR3nt: TGTGCCAGCAGCTTAACTTTGGATGAGCAGTTCTTC
j_gene: TRBJ2-7; d_gene: .; v_gene: TRBV27; abundance: .; CDR3aa: CASSLSIIAYEQYF; CDR3nt: TGTGCCAGCAGTTTATCGATTATAGCTTACGAGCAGTACTTC
j_gene: TRBJ1-2; d_gene: TRBD1; v_gene: TRBV30; abundance: few; CDR3aa: CAGPQGAGNYGYTF; CDR3nt: TGTGCCGGCCCACAGGGGGCGGGTAACTATGGCTACACCTTC
j_gene: TRBJ1-1; d_gene: TRBD1; v_gene: TRBV9; abundance: .; CDR3aa: CASSGIGQGDTEAFF; CDR3nt: TGTGCCAGCAGCGGAATAGGGCAGGGGGACACTGAAGCTTTCTTT
j_gene: TRBJ1-2; d_gene: .; v_gene: TRBV4-1; abundance: .; CDR3aa: CASSQDRPGTNYGYTF; CDR3nt: TGCGCCAGCAGCCAAGATCGGCCAGGGACTAACTATGGCTACACCTTC
j_gene: TRBJ2-7; d_gene: .; v_gene: TRBV2; abundance: .; CDR3aa: CASGDGGSYEQYF; CDR3nt: TGTGCCAGCGGTGACGGGGGCTCCTACGAGCAGTACTTC
j_gene: TRBJ1-3; d_gene: TRBD1; v_gene: TRBV29-1; abundance: .; CDR3aa: CSVTGTAGNTIYF; CDR3nt: TGCAGCGTAACCGGGACAGCTGGAAACACCATATATTTT
j_gene: TRBJ2-7; d_gene: .; v_gene: TRBV4-1; abundance: .; CDR3aa: CASSQGGLLLEYEQYF; CDR3nt: TGCGCCAGCAGCCAGGGAGGACTACTCCTAGAGTACGAGCAGTACTTC
j_gene: TRBJ2-3; d_gene: .; v_gene: TRBV5-4; abundance: once; CDR3aa: CASSPADRQDTQYF; CDR3nt: TGTGCCAGCAGCCCTGCGGACAGACAGGATACGCAGTATTTT
j_gene: TRBJ2-2; d_gene: TRBD2; v_gene: TRBV7-3; abundance: .; CDR3aa: CASSPPGTSGVGELFF; CDR3nt: TGTGCCAGCAGCCCCCCGGGCACTAGCGGTGTCGGGGAGCTGTTTTTT
j_gene: TRBJ1-2; d_gene: TRBD1; v_gene: TRBV7-2; abundance: .; CDR3aa: CASSWTGNGYTF; CDR3nt: TGTGCCAGCAGCTGGACAGGGAATGGCTACACCTTC
j_gene: TRBJ1-2; d_gene: .; v_gene: TRBV15; abundance: .; CDR3aa: CATSRDYTGLGGYTF; CDR3nt: TGTGCCACCAGCAGAGATTATACGGGGTTGGGTGGCTACACCTTC
j_gene: TRBJ1-2; d_gene: .; v_gene: TRBV4-3; abundance: once; CDR3aa: CASSPYREGPYGYTF; CDR3nt: TGCGCCAGCAGCCCTTACAGGGAAGGCCCATATGGCTACACCTTC
j_gene: TRBJ2-2; d_gene: .; v_gene: TRBV4-1; abundance: .; CDR3aa: CASSQVRLNTGELFF; CDR3nt: TGCGCCAGCAGCCAAGTCCGACTTAACACCGGGGAGCTGTTTTTT
j_gene: TRBJ1-3; d_gene: TRBD1; v_gene: TRBV18; abundance: .; CDR3aa: CASSRQGLDSGNTIYF; CDR3nt: TGTGCCAGCTCCCGACAGGGCCTTGACTCTGGAAACACCATATATTTT
j_gene: TRBJ2-2; d_gene: TRBD2; v_gene: TRBV10-2; abundance: .; CDR3aa: CASGGLAVNTGELFF; CDR3nt: TGCGCCAGCGGGGGACTAGCGGTGAACACCGGGGAGCTGTTTTTT
j_gene: TRBJ1-3; d_gene: .; v_gene: TRBV25-1; abundance: .; CDR3aa: CASSDYNQGKRTIYF; CDR3nt: TGTGCCAGCAGTGACTACAATCAGGGGAAAAGGACCATATATTTT
j_gene: TRBJ2-3; d_gene: TRBD2; v_gene: TRBV12-5; abundance: .; CDR3aa: CASVGGDTQYF; CDR3nt: TGTGCTAGTGTCGGGGGGGATACGCAGTATTTT
j_gene: TRBJ1-1; d_gene: .; v_gene: TRBV6-5; abundance: .; CDR3aa: CASRFRGPNTEAFF; CDR3nt: TGTGCCAGCAGGTTCAGGGGACCAAACACTGAAGCTTTCTTT
j_gene: TRBJ1-2; d_gene: .; v_gene: TRBV24-1; abundance: .; CDR3aa: CATSEPDSYGYTF; CDR3nt: TGTGCCACCAGTGAGCCGGACAGCTATGGCTACACCTTC
j_gene: TRBJ2-7; d_gene: .; v_gene: TRBV7-9; abundance: .; CDR3aa: CASRNPSDRGEQYF; CDR3nt: TGTGCCAGCAGGAACCCTAGCGATCGAGGCGAGCAGTACTTC
j_gene: TRBJ1-5; d_gene: TRBD1; v_gene: TRBV6-2/TRBV6-3; abundance: few; CDR3aa: CASSAPSGTANQPQHF; CDR3nt: TGTGCCAGCAGTGCCCCTTCCGGGACAGCTAATCAGCCCCAGCATTTT
j_gene: TRBJ2-1; d_gene: TRBD1; v_gene: TRBV5-1; abundance: .; CDR3aa: CASSATTGAYNEQFF; CDR3nt: TGCGCCAGCAGCGCCACCACAGGGGCCTACAATGAGCAGTTCTTC
j_gene: TRBJ1-2; d_gene: .; v_gene: TRBV30; abundance: .; CDR3aa: CAWSVQGYGYTF; CDR3nt: TGTGCCTGGAGTGTGCAGGGCTATGGCTACACCTTC
j_gene: TRBJ1-4; d_gene: .; v_gene: TRBV12-3/TRBV12-4; abundance: .; CDR3aa: CASTLAGEKLFF; CDR3nt: TGTGCCAGCACCCTTGCAGGTGAAAAACTGTTTTTT
j_gene: TRBJ1-5; d_gene: TRBD1; v_gene: TRBV4-1; abundance: .; CDR3aa: CASSRQGLNQPQHF; CDR3nt: TGCGCCAGCAGCCGACAGGGCCTCAATCAGCCCCAGCATTTT
j_gene: TRBJ1-4; d_gene: .; v_gene: TRBV30; abundance: .; CDR3aa: CAWNQGPNEKLFF; CDR3nt: TGTGCCTGGAACCAGGGGCCTAATGAAAAACTGTTTTTT
j_gene: TRBJ1-4; d_gene: TRBD1; v_gene: TRBV9; abundance: .; CDR3aa: CASSPVGTGREKLFF; CDR3nt: TGTGCCAGCAGCCCAGTAGGGACAGGGAGAGAAAAACTGTTTTTT
j_gene: TRBJ2-4; d_gene: TRBD2; v_gene: TRBV5-1; abundance: .; CDR3aa: CASSGRLAGGPSVGNIQYF; CDR3nt: TGCGCCAGCAGCGGCAGACTAGCGGGGGGGCCGAGTGTGGGAAACATTCAGTACTTC
j_gene: TRBJ1-1; d_gene: .; v_gene: TRBV6-5; abundance: .; CDR3aa: CASTLRGMNTEAFF; CDR3nt: TGTGCCAGCACCCTCAGGGGCATGAACACTGAAGCTTTCTTT
j_gene: TRBJ1-5; d_gene: TRBD1; v_gene: TRBV27; abundance: .; CDR3aa: CASRRSGGGNQPQHF; CDR3nt: TGTGCCAGCAGACGCTCAGGGGGCGGCAATCAGCCCCAGCATTTT
j_gene: TRBJ1-1; d_gene: TRBD1; v_gene: TRBV4-1; abundance: .; CDR3aa: CASSPRGQADTEAFF; CDR3nt: TGCGCCAGCAGCCCAAGAGGACAGGCTGACACTGAAGCTTTCTTT
j_gene: TRBJ2-5; d_gene: TRBD2; v_gene: TRBV13; abundance: .; CDR3aa: CASSQLALEETQYF; CDR3nt: TGTGCCAGCAGCCAACTAGCGCTTGAAGAGACCCAGTACTTC
j_gene: TRBJ1-1; d_gene: .; v_gene: TRBV5-1; abundance: .; CDR3aa: CASSSIQGKGTEAFF; CDR3nt: TGCGCCAGCAGCTCGATACAGGGAAAGGGCACTGAAGCTTTCTTT
j_gene: TRBJ1-1; d_gene: TRBD1; v_gene: TRBV5-5; abundance: .; CDR3aa: CASSLKGGWTEAFF; CDR3nt: TGTGCCAGCAGCTTGAAAGGGGGCTGGACTGAAGCTTTCTTT
j_gene: TRBJ2-7; d_gene: TRBD1; v_gene: TRBV9; abundance: .; CDR3aa: CASSGGQGPYEQYF; CDR3nt: TGTGCCAGCAGCGGGGGACAGGGACCCTACGAGCAGTACTTC
j_gene: TRBJ2-5; d_gene: .; v_gene: TRBV2; abundance: .; CDR3aa: CASSRDSEETQYF; CDR3nt: TGTGCCAGCAGCCGAGACAGTGAGGAGACCCAGTACTTC
j_gene: TRBJ2-2; d_gene: .; v_gene: TRBV7-7; abundance: few; CDR3aa: CASSPSQGNTGELFF; CDR3nt: TGTGCCAGCAGCCCCAGCCAGGGGAACACCGGGGAGCTGTTTTTT
j_gene: TRBJ2-1; d_gene: .; v_gene: TRBV19; abundance: .; CDR3aa: CASSSRGVVNEQFF; CDR3nt: TGTGCCAGTAGTTCAAGGGGTGTGGTAAATGAGCAGTTCTTC
j_gene: TRBJ1-1; d_gene: .; v_gene: TRBV27; abundance: .; CDR3aa: CASLGGGTVAFF; CDR3nt: TGTGCCAGCCTCGGGGGGGGTACGGTCGCTTTCTTT
j_gene: TRBJ2-3; d_gene: .; v_gene: TRBV19; abundance: .; CDR3aa: CASTPEGADTQYF; CDR3nt: TGTGCCAGTACCCCTGAGGGAGCAGATACGCAGTATTTT
j_gene: TRBJ1-2; d_gene: TRBD1; v_gene: TRBV6-5; abundance: .; CDR3aa: CASSRQGLTYGYTF; CDR3nt: TGTGCCAGCAGTCGACAGGGACTGACCTATGGCTACACCTTC
j_gene: TRBJ1-4; d_gene: .; v_gene: TRBV7-8; abundance: .; CDR3aa: CASSLTNEKLFF; CDR3nt: TGTGCCAGCAGCCTCACAAATGAAAAACTGTTTTTT
j_gene: TRBJ2-3; d_gene: TRBD1; v_gene: TRBV11-3; abundance: .; CDR3aa: CASTPSGQNTDTQYF; CDR3nt: TGTGCCAGCACACCATCGGGACAGAACACAGATACGCAGTATTTT
j_gene: TRBJ1-3; d_gene: .; v_gene: TRBV12-5; abundance: .; CDR3aa: CASGLLWDTSFYSGNTIYF; CDR3nt: TGTGCTAGTGGTTTGTTATGGGACACGAGTTTCTACTCTGGAAACACCATATATTTT
j_gene: TRBJ2-7; d_gene: .; v_gene: TRBV10-3; abundance: .; CDR3aa: CATARLSYEQYF; CDR3nt: TGTGCCACCGCCAGACTTTCCTACGAGCAGTACTTC
j_gene: TRBJ2-3; d_gene: .; v_gene: TRBV5-4; abundance: .; CDR3aa: CASSLDRYTDTQYF; CDR3nt: TGTGCCAGCAGCCTCGACAGGTACACAGATACGCAGTATTTT
j_gene: TRBJ1-5; d_gene: .; v_gene: TRBV6-1; abundance: .; CDR3aa: CASSEGGASRSQPQHF; CDR3nt: TGTGCCAGCAGTGAAGGAGGTGCAAGTCGGAGTCAGCCCCAGCATTTT
j_gene: TRBJ2-1; d_gene: .; v_gene: TRBV12-3/TRBV12-4; abundance: .; CDR3aa: CASSTGWNEQFF; CDR3nt: TGTGCCAGCAGTACAGGGTGGAATGAGCAGTTCTTC
j_gene: TRBJ2-7; d_gene: .; v_gene: TRBV6-2/TRBV6-3; abundance: .; CDR3aa: CASSYDQGSYEQYF; CDR3nt: TGTGCCAGCAGTTACGATCAGGGATCCTACGAGCAGTACTTC